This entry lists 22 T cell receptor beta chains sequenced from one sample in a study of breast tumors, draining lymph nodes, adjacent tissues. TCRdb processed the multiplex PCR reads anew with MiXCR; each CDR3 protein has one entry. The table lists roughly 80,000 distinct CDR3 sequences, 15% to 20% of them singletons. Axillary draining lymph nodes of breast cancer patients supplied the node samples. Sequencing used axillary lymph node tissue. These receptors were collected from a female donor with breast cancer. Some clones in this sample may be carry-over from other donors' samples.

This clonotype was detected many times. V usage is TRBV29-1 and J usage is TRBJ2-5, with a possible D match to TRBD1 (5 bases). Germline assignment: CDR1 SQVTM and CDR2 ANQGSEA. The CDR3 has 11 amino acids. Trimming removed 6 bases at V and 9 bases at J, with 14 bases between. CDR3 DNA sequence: TGCAGCGTGCCCCGTCAAGGGGCCCAGTACTTC. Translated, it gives CSVPRQGAQYF.

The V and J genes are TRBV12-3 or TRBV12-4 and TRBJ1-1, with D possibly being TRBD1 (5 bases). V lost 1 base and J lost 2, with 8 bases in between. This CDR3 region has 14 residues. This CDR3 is CASSLGRANTEAFF. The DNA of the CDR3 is TGTGCCAGCAGTTTAGGCAGGGCTAACACTGAAGCTTTCTTT.

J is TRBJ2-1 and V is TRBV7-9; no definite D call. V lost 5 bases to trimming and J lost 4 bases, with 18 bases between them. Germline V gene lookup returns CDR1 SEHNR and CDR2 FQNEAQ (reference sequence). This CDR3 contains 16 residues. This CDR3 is CASSPQRSLAYNEQFF. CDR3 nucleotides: TGTGCCAGCAGCCCTCAGAGGAGCCTCGCGTACAATGAGCAGTTCTTC.

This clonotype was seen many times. The CDR3: CASSRLPTSGSTDTQYF. CDR3 in DNA: TGTGCCAGCAGCCGATTACCGACTAGCGGGAGCACAGATACGCAGTATTTT. The chain recombines TRBV9 with TRBJ2-3; 10 nucleotides agree with TRBD2. Germline V CDR1 and CDR2: SGDLS, YYNGEE. Germline trimming cut 4 bases from V and 0 bases from J; bases unmatched to any gene: 8. The CDR3 has 17 amino acids.

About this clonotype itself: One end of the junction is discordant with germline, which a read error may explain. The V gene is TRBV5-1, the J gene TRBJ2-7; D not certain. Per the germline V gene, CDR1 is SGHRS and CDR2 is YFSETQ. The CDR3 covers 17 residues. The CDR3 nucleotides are TGCGCCAGCGGCTTGGCCCAGGCGCCACCTGGGTCCTACGAGCAGTACTTC. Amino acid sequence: CASGLAQAPPGSYEQYF.

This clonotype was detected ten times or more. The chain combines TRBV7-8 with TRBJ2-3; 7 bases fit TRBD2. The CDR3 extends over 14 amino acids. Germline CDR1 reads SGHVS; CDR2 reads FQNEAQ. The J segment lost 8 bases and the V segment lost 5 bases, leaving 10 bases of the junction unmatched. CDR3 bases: TGTGCCAGCAGCATGGGTGGCGGGAGCGGTACGCAGTATTTT. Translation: CASSMGGGSGTQYF. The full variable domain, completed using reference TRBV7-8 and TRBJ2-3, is GAGVSQSPRYKVAKRGQDVALRCDPISGHVSLFWYQQALGQGPEFLTYFQNEAQLDKSGLPSDRFFAERPEGSVSTLKIQRTQQEDSAVYLCASSMGGGSGTQYFGPGTRLTVL.

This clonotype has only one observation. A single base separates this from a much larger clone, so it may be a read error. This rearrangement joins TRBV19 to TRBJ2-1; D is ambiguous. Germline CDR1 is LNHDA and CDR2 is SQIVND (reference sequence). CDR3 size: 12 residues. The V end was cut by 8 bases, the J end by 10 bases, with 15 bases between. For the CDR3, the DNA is TGTGCCAGTGTTAGTTGGGCCCGGGAGCAGTTCTTC. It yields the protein CASVSWAREQFF.

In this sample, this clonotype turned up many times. DNA of the CDR3: TGCGCCAGCAGTTTAACCGGGACTAGCGGGTTTAGCACAGATACGCAGTATTTT. This translates into CASSLTGTSGFSTDTQYF. The genes are TRBV5-1 and TRBJ2-3; 12 bases are shared with TRBD2. CDR3 length: 18 amino acids. V shed 5 bases and J 0 bases; nucleotides not matched to a gene: 10. Germline values: CDR1 SGHRS, CDR2 YFSETQ.

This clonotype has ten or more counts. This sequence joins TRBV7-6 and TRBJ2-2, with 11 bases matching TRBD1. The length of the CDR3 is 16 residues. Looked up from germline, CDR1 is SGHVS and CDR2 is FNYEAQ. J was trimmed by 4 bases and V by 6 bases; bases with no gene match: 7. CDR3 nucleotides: TGTGCCAGCAGACCCGGGACAGGGGGATTCACCGGGGAGCTGTTTTTT. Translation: CASRPGTGGFTGELFF.

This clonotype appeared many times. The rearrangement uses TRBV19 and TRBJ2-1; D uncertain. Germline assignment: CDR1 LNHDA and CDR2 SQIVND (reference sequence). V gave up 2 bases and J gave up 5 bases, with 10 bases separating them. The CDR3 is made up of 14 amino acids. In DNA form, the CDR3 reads TGTGCCAGTAGTATATCCAGCACCAACAATGAGCAGTTCTTC. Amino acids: CASSISSTNNEQFF.

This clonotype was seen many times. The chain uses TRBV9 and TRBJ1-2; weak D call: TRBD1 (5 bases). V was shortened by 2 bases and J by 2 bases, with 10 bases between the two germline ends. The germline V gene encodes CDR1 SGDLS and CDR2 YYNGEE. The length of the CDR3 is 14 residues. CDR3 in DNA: TGTGCCAGCAGCGTTTCGGACACGAACTATGGCTACACCTTC. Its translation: CASSVSDTNYGYTF.

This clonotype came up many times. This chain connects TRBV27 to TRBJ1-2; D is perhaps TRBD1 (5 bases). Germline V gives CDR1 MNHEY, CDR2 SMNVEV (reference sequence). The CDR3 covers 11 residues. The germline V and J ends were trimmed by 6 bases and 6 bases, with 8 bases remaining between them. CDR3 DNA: TGTGCCAGCAGGTCGGGGGATGGCTACACCTTC. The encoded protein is CASRSGDGYTF.

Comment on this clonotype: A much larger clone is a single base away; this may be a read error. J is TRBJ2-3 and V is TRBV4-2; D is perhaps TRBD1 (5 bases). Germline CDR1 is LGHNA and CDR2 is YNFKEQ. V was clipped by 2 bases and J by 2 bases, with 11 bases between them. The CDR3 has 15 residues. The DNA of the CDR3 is TGTGCCAGCAGCCAACTGGGGCGGCACACAGATACGCAGTATTTT. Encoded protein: CASSQLGRHTDTQYF.

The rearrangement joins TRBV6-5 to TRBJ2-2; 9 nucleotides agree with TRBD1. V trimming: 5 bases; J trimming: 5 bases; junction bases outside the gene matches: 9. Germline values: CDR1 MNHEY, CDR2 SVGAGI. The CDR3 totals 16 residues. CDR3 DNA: TGTGCCAGCAGTGGTACCGGGACAGGGTTGACCGGGGAGCTGTTTTTT. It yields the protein CASSGTGTGLTGELFF.

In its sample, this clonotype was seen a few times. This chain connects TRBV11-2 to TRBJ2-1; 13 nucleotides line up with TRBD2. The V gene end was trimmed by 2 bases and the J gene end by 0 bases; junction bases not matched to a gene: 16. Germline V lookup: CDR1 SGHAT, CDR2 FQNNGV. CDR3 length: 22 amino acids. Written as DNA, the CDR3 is TGTGCCAGCAGCTTAAGCGGTAGGGGGACTAGCGGGACTTCGAGCTCCTACAATGAGCAGTTCTTC. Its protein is CASSLSGRGTSGTSSSYNEQFF.

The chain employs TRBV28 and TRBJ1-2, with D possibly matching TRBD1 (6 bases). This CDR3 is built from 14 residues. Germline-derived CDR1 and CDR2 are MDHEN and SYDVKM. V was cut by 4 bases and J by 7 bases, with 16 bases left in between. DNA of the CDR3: TGTGCCAGCAGTTCCCGAGGGGGGGTAGGTGGCTACACCTTC. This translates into CASSSRGGVGGYTF.

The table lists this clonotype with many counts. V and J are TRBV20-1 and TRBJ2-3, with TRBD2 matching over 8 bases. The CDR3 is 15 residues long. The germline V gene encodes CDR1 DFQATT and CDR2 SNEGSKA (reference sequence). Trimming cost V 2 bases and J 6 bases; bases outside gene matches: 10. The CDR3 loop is CSARRLAGWGDTQYF. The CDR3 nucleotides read TGCAGTGCTAGAAGGTTAGCGGGATGGGGCGATACGCAGTATTTT.

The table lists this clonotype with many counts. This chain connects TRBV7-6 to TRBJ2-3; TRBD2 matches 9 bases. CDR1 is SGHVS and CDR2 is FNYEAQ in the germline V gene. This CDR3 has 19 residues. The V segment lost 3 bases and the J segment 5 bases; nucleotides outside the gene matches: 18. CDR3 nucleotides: TGTGCCAGCAGCTTTTTCGGCCCCGGCGGGAGGGCCGGGGGAGATACGCAGTATTTT. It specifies CASSFFGPGGRAGGDTQYF.

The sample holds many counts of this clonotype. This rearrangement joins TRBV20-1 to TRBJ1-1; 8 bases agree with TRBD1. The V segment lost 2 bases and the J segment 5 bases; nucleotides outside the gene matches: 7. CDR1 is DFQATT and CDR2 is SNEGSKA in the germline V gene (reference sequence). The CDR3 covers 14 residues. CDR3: CSARRPRTGTEAFF. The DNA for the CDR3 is TGCAGTGCTAGACGACCCCGGACAGGGACTGAAGCTTTCTTT.

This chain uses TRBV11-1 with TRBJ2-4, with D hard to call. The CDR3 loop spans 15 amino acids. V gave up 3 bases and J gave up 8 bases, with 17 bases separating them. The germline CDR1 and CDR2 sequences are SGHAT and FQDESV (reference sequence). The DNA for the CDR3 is TGTGCCAGCAGCTTTTTTTTGGGGATGTGGGACATTCAGTACTTC. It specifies CASSFFLGMWDIQYF.

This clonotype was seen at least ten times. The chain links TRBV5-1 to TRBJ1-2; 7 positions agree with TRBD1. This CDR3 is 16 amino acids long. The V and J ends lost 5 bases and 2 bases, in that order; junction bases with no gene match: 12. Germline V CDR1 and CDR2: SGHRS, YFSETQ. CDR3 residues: CASRLKGGLGNYGYTF. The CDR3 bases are TGCGCCAGCAGATTGAAAGGGGGCTTAGGAAACTATGGCTACACCTTC. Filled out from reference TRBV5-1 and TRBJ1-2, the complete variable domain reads KAGVTQTPRYLIKTRGQQVTLSCSPISGHRSVSWYQQTPGQGLQFLFEYFSETQRNKGNFPGRFSGRQFSNSRSEMNVSTLELGDSALYLCASRLKGGLGNYGYTFGSGTRLTVV.

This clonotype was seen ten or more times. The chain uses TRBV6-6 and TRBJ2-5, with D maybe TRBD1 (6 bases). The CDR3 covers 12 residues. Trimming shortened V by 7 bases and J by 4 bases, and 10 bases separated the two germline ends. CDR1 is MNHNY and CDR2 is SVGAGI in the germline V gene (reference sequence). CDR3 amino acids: CASKGTTETQYF. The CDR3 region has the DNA TGTGCCAGCAAGGGGACAACAGAGACCCAGTACTTC.